A selection of T cell receptor beta chains follows, all from one sample in a study of identical twins. TCRdb reprocessed the 5' RACE reads via MiXCR and lists one record per CDR3 protein. The sample holds a few hundred thousand distinct CDR3 sequences, 12% seen once. The sample was also linked to a second study, of yellow fever vaccine responses in identical twins.

The sample comprised CD8+ T cells sorted from blood. Receptor source: a woman between 18 and 30 years old in good health. Each CDR3 is given with its conserved first and last residue. The D gene is left open where the match is weak. Clone size appears in some rows only: once, few, many, or a class for an expanded clone.

>TRBV28|.|TRBJ1-1|.
TGTGCCAGCAGTTTCCGGGGGTGGGCGAGGGACACTGAAGCTTTCTTT
CASSFRGWARDTEAFF
>TRBV5-1|TRBD1|TRBJ2-3|many
TGCGCCAGCAGCACCCGACAGGGGGGAACAGATACGCAGTATTTT
CASSTRQGGTDTQYF
>TRBV20-1|.|TRBJ1-1|many
TGCAGTGCTTCCGCTGGGGAGGCCACTGAAGCTTTCTTT
CSASAGEATEAFF
>TRBV7-3|.|TRBJ2-1|few
TGTGCCAGCAGCTTAATAAGTTCTCCCCCCCCCCATGAGCAGTTCTTC
CASSLISSPPPHEQFF
>TRBV27|TRBD1|TRBJ2-7|.
TGTGCCAGCAGGGGGACAGATTACGAGCAGTACTTC
CASRGTDYEQYF
>TRBV6-1|TRBD1|TRBJ2-6|.
TGTGCCAGCAGACCCCGGGACAGCGACCCCTCTGGGGCCAACGTCCTGACTTTC
CASRPRDSDPSGANVLTF
>TRBV9|.|TRBJ2-3|.
TGTGCCAGCAGCGTAGTAACAGATACGCAGTATTTT
CASSVVTDTQYF
>TRBV7-6|.|TRBJ2-1|few
TGTGCCAGCAGCTCCCCCCGGGATGAGCAGTTCTTC
CASSSPRDEQFF
>TRBV12-3/TRBV12-4|TRBD1|TRBJ2-3|few
TGTGCCAGCAGTTCGCCCCGGGACAGGCCGTCTTATACGCAGTATTTT
CASSSPRDRPSYTQYF
>TRBV9|.|TRBJ2-3|few
TGTGCCAGCAGCGTCGAAAGTATCACAGATACGCAGTATTTT
CASSVESITDTQYF
>TRBV28|.|TRBJ2-5|many
TGTGCCAGCAGAGACAGCCAAGAGACCCAGTACTTC
CASRDSQETQYF
>TRBV6-1|TRBD2|TRBJ2-7|.
TGTGCCAGCATCGGTTCTGGGCTAGCGGGAGGGACCTACGAGCAGTACTTC
CASIGSGLAGGTYEQYF
>TRBV14|.|TRBJ2-7|.
TGTGCCAGCAGCCCGGACTCTCCTTGGGGGCACGAGCAGTACTTC
CASSPDSPWGHEQYF
>TRBV10-3|.|TRBJ2-1|many
TGTGCCATCAGTGAGTCGTCGGGGGATGTCAATGAGCAGTTCTTC
CAISESSGDVNEQFF
>TRBV27|.|TRBJ2-7|many
TGTGCCAGCAGTCCCACTAGCAGGCGCGAGCAGTACTTC
CASSPTSRREQYF
>TRBV20-1|TRBD1|TRBJ1-2|many
TGCAGTGCTAGTCTCGGGACAGGGGGTTTTGGCTACACCTTC
CSASLGTGGFGYTF
>TRBV7-9|TRBD1|TRBJ2-1|.
TGTGCCAGCAGCTTAGGACAGGGTAGCCACAATGAGCAGTTCTTC
CASSLGQGSHNEQFF
>TRBV10-3|.|TRBJ1-2|few
TGTGCCATAAGGGACACCTCCTCTGGCTACACCTTC
CAIRDTSSGYTF
>TRBV7-3|TRBD2|TRBJ2-1|.
TGTGCCAGCAGCAAAGGACTAGCGGGAGGATCCTACAATGAGCAGTTCTTC
CASSKGLAGGSYNEQFF
>TRBV5-5|.|TRBJ2-1|few
TGTGCCAGCAGCTTCCAAGGAGGTCGCTCCTACAATGAGCAGTTCTTC
CASSFQGGRSYNEQFF
>TRBV16|.|TRBJ2-7|few
TGTGCCAGCAGCCAATTCAAGGACATCGAGCAGTACTTC
CASSQFKDIEQYF
>TRBV7-6|.|TRBJ2-2|.
TGTGCCAGCAGCTTAGTTATAGCGAGCACCGGGGAGCTGTTTTTT
CASSLVIASTGELFF
>TRBV28|TRBD1|TRBJ1-1|.
TGTGCCAGCAGTCGGGACAGGGGGTGGAGGACTGAAGCTTTCTTT
CASSRDRGWRTEAFF
>TRBV10-3|TRBD1|TRBJ2-7|.
TGTGCCATCAGTAGGGACAGTACCTACGAGCAGTACTTC
CAISRDSTYEQYF
>TRBV7-8|.|TRBJ2-2|few
TGTGCCAGCAGAACAGGCCTGCAAAACACCGGGGAGCTGTTTTTT
CASRTGLQNTGELFF
>TRBV27|TRBD1|TRBJ2-2|.
TGTGCCAGCAGCCACCAGACAGGGTTCACCGGGGAGCTGTTTTTT
CASSHQTGFTGELFF
>TRBV3-1|TRBD1|TRBJ1-2|.
TGTGCCAGCAGTGCCGGGACAGGGCCTTCCGGGAGGTATGGCTACACCTTC
CASSAGTGPSGRYGYTF
>TRBV10-3|TRBD2|TRBJ2-1|.
TGTGCCATAAGTGAGCGGGCTAGCGGGGGGGGACCCTACAATGAGCAGTTCTTC
CAISERASGGGPYNEQFF
>TRBV12-3/TRBV12-4|.|TRBJ1-1|many
TGTGCCAGCAGCGGGACGGCTGAAGCTTTCTTT
CASSGTAEAFF
>TRBV7-9|TRBD2|TRBJ2-3|few
TGTGCCAGCAGCCGGAGCGGGAGTTACACAGATACGCAGTATTTT
CASSRSGSYTDTQYF
>TRBV4-2|.|TRBJ2-5|few
TGTGCCAGCAGTTTAGGGGGGCCTTGGGAGACCCAGTACTTC
CASSLGGPWETQYF
>TRBV28|.|TRBJ2-3|.
TGTGCCAGCAGCCCGACTACCGGACTTGGTGCAGATACGCAGTATTTT
CASSPTTGLGADTQYF
>TRBV20-1|.|TRBJ2-3|many
TGCAGTGCCCGGGACTTCTTCACAGATACGCAGTATTTT
CSARDFFTDTQYF
>TRBV12-3/TRBV12-4|.|TRBJ1-2|.
TGTGCCATCCAGGGGTTTGCCTATGGCTACACCTTC
CAIQGFAYGYTF
>TRBV10-3|.|TRBJ2-5|.
TGTGCCATCAGTGAGTCGGGATCAGGAAAAGAGACCCAGTACTTC
CAISESGSGKETQYF
>TRBV20-1|TRBD2|TRBJ2-2|.
TGCAGTGCTTCTGGGCTAGCGGGAGGAGGGACCGGGGAGCTGTTTTTT
CSASGLAGGGTGELFF
>TRBV9|.|TRBJ2-3|.
TGTGCCAGCAGCGTAGGGGGCCTACCCACAGATACGCAGTATTTT
CASSVGGLPTDTQYF
>TRBV9|TRBD1|TRBJ2-1|.
TGTGCCAGCAGCGCAGAGGGGGCGATCTACAATGAGCAGTTCTTC
CASSAEGAIYNEQFF
>TRBV27|.|TRBJ1-5|many
TGTGCCAGCAGTTTGCAGGTCGCCGATCAGCCCCAGCATTTT
CASSLQVADQPQHF
>TRBV5-1|TRBD2|TRBJ2-1|.
TGCGCCAGCAGCTTGATCCGGGAGGACGGCAATGAGCAGTTCTTC
CASSLIREDGNEQFF